The 21 T cell receptor beta chains below were found in one sample sequenced in a study of read filtering for tumor transcriptome and immune sequencing. The library was built from around 400 ng RNA with molecular barcoded adaptors for alpha/delta and beta/gamma chains. One entry per CDR3 protein results from TCRdb running MiXCR on the reads. The sample gives tens of thousands of distinct CDR3 sequences, less than 25% of which show up once; 17% is in the top ten. Sequencing was done on a sample of a population of CD138-negative cells sorted from bone marrow. These receptors were collected from a donor aged 40 or over with multiple myeloma.

This clonotype has ten or more counts. The chain employs TRBV6-5 and TRBJ2-7, with 8 positions matching TRBD2. J lost 2 bases, V lost 8 bases, and 5 bases had no gene match. Per germline, CDR1 MNHEY and CDR2 SVGAGI. This CDR3 contains 13 residues. The CDR3 here is CASRTSTTYEQYF. The CDR3, as DNA: TGTGCCAGCCGGACTAGCACGACCTACGAGCAGTACTTC.

This clonotype appeared many times. The chain uses TRBV7-2 and TRBJ2-1; the D is unclear. The CDR3 runs to 13 residues. V dropped 1 base and J dropped 10 bases, with 11 bases sitting between them. Germline V lookup: CDR1 SGHTA, CDR2 FQGNSA. CDR3 amino acids: CASSLDPLGEQFF. The CDR3 region has the DNA TGTGCCAGCAGCTTAGATCCGCTTGGGGAGCAGTTCTTC.

This clonotype appeared many times. V is TRBV5-1 and J is TRBJ2-5, with 9 nucleotides matching TRBD2. Germline loops: CDR1 SGHRS, CDR2 YFSETQ. This CDR3 is built from 17 residues. V lost 0 bases and J lost 5; bases outside the gene matches: 11. As DNA, the CDR3 is TGCGCCAGCAGCTTGGGCTCTAGCGGGACAAATTTGGAGACCCAGTACTTC. Translated, it gives CASSLGSSGTNLETQYF.

The chain employs TRBV7-3 and TRBJ2-3; D call uncertain. The CDR3 is 15 amino acids. In germline, CDR1 is SGHTA, CDR2 FQGTGA. Trimming removed 3 bases from V and 0 bases from J, with 10 bases in between. CDR3 loop: CASSFAGGSTDTQYF. Written as DNA, the CDR3 is TGTGCCAGCAGCTTCGCTGGCGGAAGCACAGATACGCAGTATTTT.

In its sample, this clonotype was seen many times. This chain links TRBV27 with TRBJ2-7; 15 bases align to TRBD2. The CDR3 is 18 residues long. Germline V CDR1 and CDR2: MNHEY, SMNVEV (reference sequence). V gave up 2 bases and J gave up 4 bases; unmatched junction bases: 9. The CDR3 nucleotides read TGTGCCAGCAGTTTACTTCCCCTCGGGACTAGCGGGAGGTACGAGCAGTACTTC. Translated, it gives CASSLLPLGTSGRYEQYF.

In this sample, this clonotype turned up many times. The J gene is TRBJ2-7, the V gene TRBV30, with 8 bases fitting TRBD1. Looked up from germline, CDR1 is GTSNPN and CDR2 is SVGIG (reference sequence). V shed 5 bases, J shed 6 bases, and the junction held 9 bases outside the gene matches. CDR3 length: 13 residues. The CDR3 loop reads CAWATGGSSEQYF. In DNA, the CDR3 is TGTGCCTGGGCAACAGGGGGTTCGTCCGAGCAGTACTTC.

The chain recombines TRBV28 with TRBJ2-5; tentative D call: TRBD2 (6 bases). The CDR3 contains 15 residues. Per germline, CDR1 MDHEN and CDR2 SYDVKM. The germline V and J ends were trimmed by 5 bases and 4 bases, with 17 bases remaining between them. The CDR3 DNA reads as TGTGCCAGCAGTCCTGGAGGGCCTAGTGTAGAGACCCAGTACTTC. It translates to CASSPGGPSVETQYF.

This clonotype is medium-sized (0.01 to 0.1%). V usage is TRBV20-1 and J usage is TRBJ2-3; 10 bases align to TRBD2. Germline V gives CDR1 DFQATT, CDR2 SNEGSKA (reference sequence). The V segment lost 7 bases and the J segment 2 bases; nucleotides outside the gene matches: 9. This CDR3 contains 15 residues. The CDR3 loop is CSVPGLAKTTDTQYF. Here the CDR3 DNA reads TGCAGTGTTCCGGGACTAGCGAAGACCACAGATACGCAGTATTTT.

This clonotype showed up just once. The chain couples TRBV10-2 to TRBJ2-1; 11 bases map to TRBD2. The CDR3 has 13 residues. V lost 7 bases and J lost 9; bases outside the gene matches: 5. Germline CDR1 reads WSHSY; CDR2 reads SAAADI. The DNA for the CDR3 is TGCGCCAGCATACTAGCGGGAGTAAGTGAGCAGTTCTTC. This gives the protein CASILAGVSEQFF.

This clonotype was detected a few times. The chain carries TRBV27 and TRBJ1-5; the D is unclear. The V end lost 5 bases, the J end lost 2 bases, and 10 bases lay between the germline ends. This CDR3 has 14 residues. CDR1 MNHEY and CDR2 SMNVEV come from the germline V gene (reference sequence). CDR3 nucleotides: TGTGCCAGCAGTCCCAACAGCCGCAATCAGCCCCAGCATTTT. It is translated as CASSPNSRNQPQHF.

At least ten counts were recorded for this clonotype. CDR3 region: CSGWDLNTEAFF. The DNA of the CDR3 is TGCAGCGGCTGGGACCTGAACACTGAAGCTTTCTTT. The V call is TRBV29-1, the J call TRBJ1-1, with D possibly matching TRBD1 (5 bases). V was pared by 7 bases and J by 0 bases, with 9 bases between. The germline CDR1 and CDR2 sequences are SQVTM and ANQGSEA. The CDR3 extends over 12 amino acids.

This clonotype came up a few times. The chain recombines TRBV6-2 or TRBV6-3 with TRBJ1-3; unclear D gene. The CDR3 is made up of 15 amino acids. Germline V CDR1 and CDR2: MNHEY, SVGEGT. V gave up 4 bases and J gave up 0 bases, with 10 bases separating them. In DNA, the CDR3 is TGTGCCAGCAGTTCAGGCAGGCTCTCTGGAAACACCATATATTTT. Encoded protein: CASSSGRLSGNTIYF.

The table lists this clonotype with many counts. V usage is TRBV5-1 and J usage is TRBJ2-7; possibly TRBD2 for D (6 bases). Germline-derived CDR1 and CDR2 are SGHRS and YFSETQ. V was cut by 2 bases and J by 6 bases, with 18 bases left in between. The CDR3 is made up of 15 amino acids. This chain's CDR3 is CASSLTDSGRGEQYF. The DNA for the CDR3 is TGCGCCAGCAGCTTAACAGACAGCGGGCGTGGCGAGCAGTACTTC.

This clonotype was found many times. V usage is TRBV3-1 and J usage is TRBJ1-1; unclear D gene. The germline V gene has CDR1 LGHDT and CDR2 YNNKEL (reference sequence). Trimming took 1 base from V and 0 from J, leaving 6 bases between them. The CDR3 consists of 14 residues. The DNA for the CDR3 is TGTGCCAGCAGCCAAGCTGCAGTGAACACTGAAGCTTTCTTT. It is translated as CASSQAAVNTEAFF.

The rearrangement links TRBV5-6 to TRBJ2-7, with 10 bases that match TRBD2. This CDR3 is built from 16 residues. The germline gives CDR1 SGHDT, CDR2 YYEEEE. J was trimmed by 5 bases and V by 3 bases; bases with no gene match: 11. CDR3 residues: CASSSAPSGSVHEQYF. The CDR3 DNA follows: TGTGCCAGCAGCTCGGCGCCTAGCGGGAGTGTCCACGAGCAGTACTTC.

This rearrangement joins TRBV29-1 to TRBJ2-3; D is possibly TRBD2 (5 bases). Trimming took off 8 bases at V and 2 bases at J, with 14 bases between the two ends. The CDR3 length is 13 residues. CDR1 is SQVTM and CDR2 is ANQGSEA in the germline V gene. CDR3 region: CSQREGYTDTQYF. In DNA, the CDR3 is TGCAGCCAGAGGGAAGGTTACACAGATACGCAGTATTTT.

This clonotype has a count of ten or more. J is TRBJ2-5 and V is TRBV2, with 10 nucleotides matching TRBD1. The ends lost 8 bases at V and 5 bases at J; junction bases unmatched: 5. The CDR3 is made up of 13 amino acids. Germline CDR1 reads SNHLY; CDR2 reads FYNNEI. CDR3 sequence (DNA): TGTGCCAGCCGACAGGGGGCCAGCGAGACCCAGTACTTC. It is translated as CASRQGASETQYF.

The table lists this clonotype with many counts. The rearrangement links TRBV29-1 to TRBJ1-1; D not resolved. V lost 2 bases to trimming and J lost 1 base, with 8 bases between them. This CDR3 comprises 13 residues. CDR1 and CDR2 from the germline V gene are SQVTM and ANQGSEA. CDR3 nucleotides: TGCAGCGTTGAAAGGCAGAAGAACACTGAAGCTTTCTTT. Translation: CSVERQKNTEAFF.

This clonotype was seen many times. The V and J genes are TRBV14 and TRBJ2-7; 12 bases are shared with TRBD2. With V trimmed by 2 bases and J by 5 bases, 10 bases remained unmatched. CDR1 is SGHDN, CDR2 FVKESK, per germline. The CDR3 contains 17 residues. The CDR3 DNA reads TGTGCCAGCAGCCAAAGGAGGCTAGCGGGAGGGATCCACGAGCAGTACTTC. Residues: CASSQRRLAGGIHEQYF.

This clonotype occurred a few times. This may be a read error: a much more frequent sequence differs by one nucleotide. The gene calls are TRBV6-1 and TRBJ1-2; D gene uncertain. Germline assignment: CDR1 MNHNS and CDR2 SASEGT. The CDR3 length is 14 residues. The germline V and J ends were trimmed by 2 bases and 9 bases, with 16 bases remaining between them. The CDR3 protein is CASSETPRTKCYTF. The CDR3 nucleotides read TGTGCCAGCAGTGAAACCCCCAGGACTAAATGCTACACCTTC.

This clonotype appeared many times. V usage is TRBV11-2 and J usage is TRBJ2-1; 11 positions agree with TRBD2. There are 14 residues in the CDR3. The V and J ends lost 7 bases and 7 bases, in that order; junction bases with no gene match: 6. CDR1 and CDR2 from the germline V gene are SGHAT and FQNNGV. CDR3 DNA: TGTGCCAGCAAAACTAGCGGGAGATATAATGAGCAGTTCTTC. This encodes CASKTSGRYNEQFF.